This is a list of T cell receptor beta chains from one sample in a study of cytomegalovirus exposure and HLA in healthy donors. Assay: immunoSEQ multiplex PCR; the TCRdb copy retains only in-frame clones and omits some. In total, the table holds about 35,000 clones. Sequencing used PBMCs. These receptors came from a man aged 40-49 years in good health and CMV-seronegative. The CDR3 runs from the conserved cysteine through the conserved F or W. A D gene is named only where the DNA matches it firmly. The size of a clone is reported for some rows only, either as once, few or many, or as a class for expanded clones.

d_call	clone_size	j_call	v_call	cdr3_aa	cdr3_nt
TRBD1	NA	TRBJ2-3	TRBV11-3	CASSLWTGGAADTQYF	TGTGCCAGCAGCCTTTGGACAGGGGGCGCGGCAGATACGCAGTATTTT
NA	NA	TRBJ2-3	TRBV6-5	CASSFYQDTDTQYF	TGTGCCAGCAGTTTTTATCAGGACACAGATACGCAGTATTTT
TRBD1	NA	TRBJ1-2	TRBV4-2	CASIENYGTAFTSQPLGYTF	TGTGCCAGCATCGAAAACTACGGGACAGCTTTTACTAGTCAACCACTTGGCTACACCTTC
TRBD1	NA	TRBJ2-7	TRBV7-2	CASSFPIGGETGGSEQYF	TGTGCCAGCAGCTTCCCAATTGGGGGCGAGACAGGGGGGAGCGAGCAGTACTTC
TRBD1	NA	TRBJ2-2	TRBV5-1	CASQKSTGGTGELFF	TGCGCCAGCCAAAAATCAACAGGGGGGACCGGGGAGCTGTTTTTT
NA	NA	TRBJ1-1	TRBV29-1	CSVIVGDNTEAFF	TGCAGCGTTATTGTAGGAGATAACACTGAAGCTTTCTTT
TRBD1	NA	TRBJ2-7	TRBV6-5	CASGRQGSLAYEQYF	TGTGCCAGCGGACGACAGGGAAGCCTAGCCTACGAGCAGTACTTC
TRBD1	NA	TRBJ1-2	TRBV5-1	CASSLFRPGQGYLGYGYTF	TGCGCCAGCAGCTTGTTTCGTCCGGGACAGGGATATCTCGGCTATGGCTACACCTTC
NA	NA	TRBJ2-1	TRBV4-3	CASSLSRGGYNEQFF	TGCGCCAGCAGCCTCTCTCGGGGAGGTTACAATGAGCAGTTCTTC
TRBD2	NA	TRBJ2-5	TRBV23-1	CASNHIAGAGETQYF	TGCGCCAGCAATCATATAGCGGGAGCGGGGGAGACCCAGTACTTC
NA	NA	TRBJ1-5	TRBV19	CASSSQVNQPQHF	TGTGCCAGTAGTTCGCAGGTCAATCAGCCCCAGCATTTT
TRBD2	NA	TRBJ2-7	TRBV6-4	CASNGTSGSYEQYF	TGTGCCAGCAACGGGACTAGCGGATCCTACGAGCAGTACTTC
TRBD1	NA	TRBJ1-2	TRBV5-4	CASSLVGQGAGGYTF	TGTGCCAGCAGCTTGGTCGGACAGGGGGCAGGCGGCTACACCTTC
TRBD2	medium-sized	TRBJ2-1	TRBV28	CASSTSGRSAEQFF	TGTGCCAGCTCAACTAGCGGGAGAAGTGCTGAGCAGTTCTTC
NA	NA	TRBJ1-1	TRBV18	CASSPSYGQSNTEAFF	TGTGCCAGCTCACCGAGTTACGGACAGTCGAACACTGAAGCTTTCTTT
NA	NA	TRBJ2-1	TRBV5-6	CASSLDLGRSNEQFF	TGTGCCAGCAGCTTGGATCTAGGTAGAAGCAATGAGCAGTTCTTC
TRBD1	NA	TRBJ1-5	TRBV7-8	CASSHQGAGNQPQHF	TGTGCCAGCAGCCACCAGGGGGCTGGCAATCAGCCCCAGCATTTT
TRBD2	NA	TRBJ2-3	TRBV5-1	CASSLSGRVRSTDTQYF	TGCGCCAGCAGCTTGAGCGGGAGGGTTCGGAGCACAGATACGCAGTATTTT
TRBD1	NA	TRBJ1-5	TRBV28	CASKEGATDQPQHF	TGTGCCAGCAAGGAGGGGGCCACGGATCAGCCCCAGCATTTT
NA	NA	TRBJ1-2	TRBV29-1	CSVLGQGSGYTF	TGCAGCGTCCTGGGGCAGGGAAGTGGCTACACCTTC
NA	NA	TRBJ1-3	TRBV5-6	CASSWTVGNTIYF	TGTGCCAGCAGCTGGACAGTTGGAAACACCATATATTTT
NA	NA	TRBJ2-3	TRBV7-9	CASSPQASTDTQYF	TGTGCCAGCAGCCCCCAGGCCTCCACAGATACGCAGTATTTT
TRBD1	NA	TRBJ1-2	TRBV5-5	CASNRDSPYGYTF	TGTGCCAGCAACCGGGACAGTCCCTATGGCTACACCTTC
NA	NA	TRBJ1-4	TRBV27	CASSLQGTNEKLFF	TGTGCCAGCAGTTTACAGGGGACTAATGAAAAACTGTTTTTT
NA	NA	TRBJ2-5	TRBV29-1	CSVETEGQETQYF	TGCAGCGTTGAAACGGAGGGACAGGAGACCCAGTACTTC
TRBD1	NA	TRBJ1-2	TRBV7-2	CASSLDRGYGYTF	TGTGCCAGCAGCTTGGACAGGGGCTACGGCTACACCTTC
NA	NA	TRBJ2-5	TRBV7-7	CASSRQAGEETQYF	TGTGCCAGCAGCCGGCAGGCAGGGGAAGAGACCCAGTACTTC
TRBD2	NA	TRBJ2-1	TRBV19	CASSIGLAGVKSYNEQFF	TGTGCCAGTAGTATCGGACTAGCGGGAGTGAAGTCCTACAATGAGCAGTTCTTC
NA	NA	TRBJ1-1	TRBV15	CATSSGVRAGNTEAFF	TGTGCCACCAGCAGCGGCGTGCGGGCCGGGAACACTGAAGCTTTCTTT
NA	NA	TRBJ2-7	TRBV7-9	CASSSMTGRYEQYF	TGTGCCAGCAGCTCGATGACAGGGAGGTACGAGCAGTACTTC
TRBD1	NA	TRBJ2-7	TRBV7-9	CASSPGDRAYEQYF	TGTGCCAGCAGCCCGGGGGACAGGGCCTACGAGCAGTACTTC
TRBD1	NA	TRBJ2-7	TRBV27	CASSLSPRGLYEQYF	TGTGCCAGCAGTTTATCCCCCAGGGGGCTATACGAGCAGTACTTC
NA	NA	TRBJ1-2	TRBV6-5	CASRAQDRAYGYTF	TGTGCCAGCAGGGCCCAGGACAGAGCCTATGGCTACACCTTC
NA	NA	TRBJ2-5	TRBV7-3	CASSYRVRETQYF	TGTGCCAGCAGCTACAGGGTTAGGGAGACCCAGTACTTC
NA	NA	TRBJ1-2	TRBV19	CASSSRGAAYGYTF	TGTGCCAGTAGTAGCCGGGGGGCGGCCTATGGCTACACCTTC
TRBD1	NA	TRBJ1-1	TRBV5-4	CASSIDSGQQNTEAFF	TGTGCCAGCAGCATAGACTCGGGACAGCAAAACACTGAAGCTTTCTTT
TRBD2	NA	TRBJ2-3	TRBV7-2	CASSLAGGGRTDTQYF	TGTGCCAGCAGCCTAGCGGGGGGGGGTCGCACAGATACGCAGTATTTT
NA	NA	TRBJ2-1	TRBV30	CAWSLDSSDNEQFF	TGTGCCTGGAGTCTCGATAGCTCCGACAATGAGCAGTTCTTC
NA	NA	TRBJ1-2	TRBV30	CAWSLRGGDYGYTF	TGTGCCTGGAGTCTAAGGGGAGGGGACTATGGCTACACCTTC
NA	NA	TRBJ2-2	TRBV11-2	CASSLGRGQATGELFF	TGTGCCAGCAGCTTAGGGAGAGGACAAGCCACCGGGGAGCTGTTTTTT
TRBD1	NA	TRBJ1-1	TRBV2	CATQRGKTGGVNTEAFF	TGTGCCACCCAGAGGGGGAAAACAGGGGGGGTGAACACTGAAGCTTTCTTT
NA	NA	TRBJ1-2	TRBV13	CASSPPGGGGYTF	TGTGCCAGCAGCCCTCCGGGGGGTGGCGGCTACACCTTC
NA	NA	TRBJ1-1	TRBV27	CASKAEGRNTEAFF	TGTGCCAGCAAGGCGGAGGGTCGGAACACTGAAGCTTTCTTT
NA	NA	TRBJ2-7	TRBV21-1	CASSKGNREPREQNEQYF	TGTGCCAGCAGCAAAGGGAACAGGGAACCCCGTGAACAAAACGAGCAGTACTTC
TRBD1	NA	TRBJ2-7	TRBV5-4	CASSATGTGAVVEQYF	TGTGCCAGCAGCGCGACAGGGACAGGGGCCGTCGTGGAGCAGTACTTC
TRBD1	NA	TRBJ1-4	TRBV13	CASSLRTGANEKLFF	TGTGCCAGCAGCTTACGGACAGGAGCGAATGAAAAACTGTTTTTT
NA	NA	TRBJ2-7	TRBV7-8	CASSLSQDSTREQYF	TGTGCCAGCAGCTTATCTCAGGACAGCACCCGGGAGCAGTACTTC
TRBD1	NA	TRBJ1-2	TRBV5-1	CASSFRDRGGGYTF	TGCGCCAGCAGCTTCCGGGACAGGGGAGGTGGCTACACCTTC
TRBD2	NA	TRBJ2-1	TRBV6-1	CASRIAGGGWNEQFF	TGTGCCAGCAGGATAGCGGGAGGGGGATGGAATGAGCAGTTCTTC
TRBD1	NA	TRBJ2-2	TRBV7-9	CASSTSRDSNTGDLFF	TGTGCCAGCAGCACAAGCCGGGACAGTAACACCGGGGATCTGTTTTTT